These 9 T cell receptor beta chains were all obtained from the same sample, sequenced in a study of vaccination effects on CD4 cells after COVID-19. ViraFEST used viral peptide pools to expand antigen-specific CD4+ T cells before sequencing. Isolating CD4+ T cells followed approximately 10 days of culture. Vaccination of participants consisted of two doses of either the BNT162b2 or mRNA-1273 vaccine. These receptors have no known antigen. Measured with immunoSEQ multiplex PCR; TCRdb has only the in-frame clones, and not every one. The sample includes under 80,000 clones, 60% to 75% of them seen just once. Source: CD4+ T cells from PBMCs cultured with HCoV-229E spike peptides, taken after COVID-19 vaccination. These receptor sequences come from a human donor who received a COVID-19 vaccine.

This clone came up a few times. V is TRBV7-8 and J is TRBJ1-1; no clear D. From germline, CDR1 is SGHVS and CDR2 FQNEAQ. Trimming took 6 bases from V and 1 from J, leaving 12 bases between them. The length of the CDR3 is 14 residues. CDR3 nucleotide sequence: TGTGCCAGCAGGGCCGAAGAGGGGAACACTGAAGCTTTCTTT. Residues: CASRAEEGNTEAFF.

This clone occurred a few times. The chain recombines TRBV7-3 with TRBJ1-6, with TRBD1 matching over 8 bases. V dropped 3 bases and J dropped 9; count of bases not matched to a gene: 4. This CDR3 is 14 amino acids long. Germline assignment: CDR1 SGHTA and CDR2 FQGTGA. CDR3 sequence: CASSFGQGGSPLHF. The DNA of the CDR3 is TGTGCCAGCAGCTTTGGACAGGGCGGTTCACCCCTCCACTTT. Together with reference TRBV7-3 and TRBJ1-6, the CDR3 gives the full variable domain: GAGVSQTPSNKVTEKGKYVELRCDPISGHTALYWYRQSLGQGPEFLIYFQGTGAADDSGLPNDRFFAVRPEGSVSTLKIQRTERGDSAVYLCASSFGQGGSPLHFGNGTRLTVT.

The chain has TRBV2 and TRBJ2-3; D remains ambiguous. The length of the CDR3 is 13 residues. Germline CDR1 and CDR2: SNHLY and FYNNEI. V lost 4 bases and J lost 7, with 12 bases in between. Written as DNA, the CDR3 is TGTGCCAGCAGTGGTGACTTCGCAAATACGCAGTATTTT. As protein: CASSGDFANTQYF.

This sequence joins TRBV10-2 and TRBJ2-7; D may correspond to TRBD1 or TRBD2 (7 bases each). The germline V gene has CDR1 WSHSY and CDR2 SAAADI. V shed 6 bases and J shed 10 bases, with 22 bases lying between them. CDR3 length: 14 residues. CDR3 amino acids: CASSDRQGGFDQYV. For the CDR3, the DNA is TGCGCCAGCAGCGATCGACAGGGAGGGTTCGACCAGTACGTC.

This clone was observed once. The chain uses TRBV7-2 and TRBJ1-1; the D is unclear. Germline V CDR1 and CDR2: SGHTA, FQGNSA. The CDR3 is 13 amino acids. Trimming cost V 8 bases and J 0 bases, with 10 bases left between them. The CDR3 sequence is CASGETMNTEAFF. CDR3 nucleotide sequence: TGTGCCAGCGGAGAGACCATGAACACTGAAGCTTTCTTT.

By share, this clone ranks as large. J is TRBJ1-2 and V is TRBV6-5, with D tentatively TRBD1 (5 bases). This CDR3 has 13 residues. The V gene lost 4 bases and the J gene lost 7 bases, with 13 bases spanning the gap. Germline V gene data show CDR1 as MNHEY and CDR2 as SVGAGI. CDR3 in amino acids: CASSLLTGVGYTF. The CDR3 region has the DNA TGTGCCAGCAGTTTACTAACGGGGGTTGGCTACACCTTC.

This clone came up a few times. J is TRBJ1-3 and V is TRBV9; the D gene is possibly TRBD1 (6 bases). Trimming pared 4 bases from V and 2 bases from J, leaving 10 bases between. Germline V CDR1 and CDR2: SGDLS, YYNGEE. CDR3 length: 14 residues. The CDR3 region has the DNA TGTGCCAGCAGCTCACAGGGAACTGGAAACACCATATATTTT. Translation: CASSSQGTGNTIYF.

The chain is built from TRBV5-1 and TRBJ1-4; 7 bases line up with TRBD1. Germline loops: CDR1 SGHRS, CDR2 YFSETQ. The junction had 6 bases not matched to a gene; V was cut back by 0 bases and J by 7 bases. The CDR3 spans 15 residues. CDR3 residues: CASSLALTGIEKLFF. Written as DNA, the CDR3 is TGCGCCAGCAGCTTGGCCCTGACAGGGATTGAAAAACTGTTTTTT.

The CDR3 protein is CAWSTSSVSRNTIYF. The CDR3 DNA is TGTGCCTGGAGTACCTCCAGCGTTTCTAGAAACACCATATATTTT. The chain joins TRBV30 to TRBJ1-3; D call uncertain. The CDR3 is 15 amino acids. From germline, CDR1 is GTSNPN and CDR2 SVGIG (reference sequence). Trimming shortened V by 2 bases and J by 5 bases, and 16 bases separated the two germline ends.